The 5 T cell receptor beta chains presented below share a single source sample, sequenced in a study of siplizumab effects on memory and regulatory T cells. Produced via immunoSEQ multiplex PCR; TCRdb's table is partial and in-frame only. The sample holds more than 95,000 clones, just over 90% seen once. Sample: CD4+ T cells sorted from blood. These receptors originate from a human donor in good health.

The chain employs TRBV6-5 and TRBJ2-1, with a weak D call TRBD2 (5 bases). Germline CDR1 is MNHEY and CDR2 is SVGAGI. The V end was cut by 8 bases, the J end by 4 bases, with 6 bases between. The CDR3 has 11 amino acids. CDR3 DNA: TGTGCCAGCCGGGGATACAATGAGCAGTTCTTC. Translating gives CASRGYNEQFF.

This clone came up a few times. The genes are TRBV30 and TRBJ1-1; D unresolved. This CDR3 comprises 13 residues. V lost 3 bases and J 4 bases, leaving 12 bases between the germline ends. Germline V CDR1 and CDR2: GTSNPN, SVGIG (reference sequence). CDR3 bases: TGTGCCTGGAGCCCTGCCTGGGGCACTGAAGCTTTCTTT. Translation: CAWSPAWGTEAFF.

This rearrangement joins TRBV18 to TRBJ2-5, with D possibly being TRBD2 (5 bases). The CDR3 is made up of 16 amino acids. CDR1 and CDR2 (germline): KGHSH, LQKENI. V was cut by 0 bases and J by 2 bases, with 13 bases left in between. This CDR3 reads CASSPPLAASQETQYF. For the CDR3, the DNA is TGTGCCAGCTCACCACCGCTAGCAGCCTCACAAGAGACCCAGTACTTC. The complete variable domain, with remaining parts taken from reference TRBV18 and TRBJ2-5, reads NAGVMQNPRHLVRRRGQEARLRCSPMKGHSHVYWYRQLPEEGLKFMVYLQKENIIDESGMPKERFSAEFPKEGPSILRIQQVVRGDSAAYFCASSPPLAASQETQYFGPGTRLLVL.

The CDR3 loop reads CASRSPGLEGPRELFF. The CDR3 region has the DNA TGTGCCAGCAGGTCACCGGGCCTCGAGGGGCCCAGGGAGCTGTTTTTT. The chain employs TRBV11-2 and TRBJ2-2; D might be TRBD1 or TRBD2, each matching 5 bases. With 6 bases removed from V and 9 bases from J, the gap between germline ends came to 23 bases. In germline, CDR1 is SGHAT, CDR2 FQNNGV. The CDR3 is 16 residues long.

The V call is TRBV5-1, the J call TRBJ2-3; D is perhaps TRBD2 (5 bases). The germline V gene has CDR1 SGHRS and CDR2 YFSETQ. The ends were cut back, 0 bases at V and 4 bases at J, with 15 bases in the middle. The CDR3 sequence is 16 residues long. The CDR3 DNA is TGCGCCAGCAGCTTGGCCGGCGGGTTTTCGTCAGATACGCAGTATTTT. It yields the protein CASSLAGGFSSDTQYF.